The text below deals with one T cell receptor (beta chain). PCR amplification relied on 60 Vbeta primers (plus 13 Jbeta primers). TCRdb keeps only in-frame clones here, not all; method: immunoSEQ multiplex PCR. The sample includes 250,000 to 300,000 clones, around 90% of them seen just once. The data originate from a study of cytomegalovirus exposure and HLA in healthy donors. Germline assignment: CDR1 SEHNR and CDR2 FQNEAQ (reference sequence). The CDR3 has 17 residues. The ends were cut back, 5 bases at V and 0 bases at J, with 17 bases in the middle. The rearrangement links TRBV7-9 to TRBJ2-1; D ambiguous. Sample: PBMCs. The sequence was collected from a girl aged 2 to 10 in good health and CMV-seronegative. The CDR3 spells CASSPRFTSGSYNEQFF. The CDR3, as DNA: TGTGCCAGCAGCCCCCGGTTCACCTCGGGCTCCTACAATGAGCAGTTCTTC.